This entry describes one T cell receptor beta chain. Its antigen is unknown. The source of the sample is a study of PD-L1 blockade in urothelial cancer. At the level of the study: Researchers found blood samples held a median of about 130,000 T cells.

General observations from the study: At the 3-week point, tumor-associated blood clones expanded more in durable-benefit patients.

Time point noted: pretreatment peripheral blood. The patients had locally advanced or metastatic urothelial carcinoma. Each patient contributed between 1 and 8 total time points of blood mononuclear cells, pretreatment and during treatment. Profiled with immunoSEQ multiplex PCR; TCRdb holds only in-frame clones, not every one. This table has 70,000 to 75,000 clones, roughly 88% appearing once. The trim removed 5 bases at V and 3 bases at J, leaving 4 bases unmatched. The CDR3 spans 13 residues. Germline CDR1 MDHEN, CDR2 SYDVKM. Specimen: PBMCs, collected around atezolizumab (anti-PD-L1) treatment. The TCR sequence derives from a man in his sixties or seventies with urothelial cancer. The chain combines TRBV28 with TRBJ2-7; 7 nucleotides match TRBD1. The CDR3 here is CASSPGTDYEQYF. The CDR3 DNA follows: TGTGCCAGCAGTCCCGGGACAGACTACGAGCAGTACTTC.